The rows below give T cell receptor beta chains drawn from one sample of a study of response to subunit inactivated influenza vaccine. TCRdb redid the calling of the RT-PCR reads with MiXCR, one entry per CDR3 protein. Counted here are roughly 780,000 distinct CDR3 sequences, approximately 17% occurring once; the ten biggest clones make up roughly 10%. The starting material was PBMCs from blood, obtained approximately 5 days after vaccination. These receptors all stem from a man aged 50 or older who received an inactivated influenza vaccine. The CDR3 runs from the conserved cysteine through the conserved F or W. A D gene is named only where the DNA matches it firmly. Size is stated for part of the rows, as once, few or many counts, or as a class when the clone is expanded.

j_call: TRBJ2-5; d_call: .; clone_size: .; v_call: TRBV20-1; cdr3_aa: CSARGRGRQASQETQYF; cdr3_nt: TGCAGTGCTAGAGGCCGAGGCCGACAGGCGTCTCAAGAGACCCAGTACTTC
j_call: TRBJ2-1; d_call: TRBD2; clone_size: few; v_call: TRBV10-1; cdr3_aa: CASGLAGGTEQFF; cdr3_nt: TGCGCCAGCGGACTAGCGGGGGGAACCGAGCAGTTCTTC
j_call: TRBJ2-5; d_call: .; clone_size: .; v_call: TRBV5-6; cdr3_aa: CASSSTWTARQGTQYF; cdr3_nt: TGTGCCAGCAGTTCTACGTGGACGGCCCGCCAGGGGACCCAGTACTTC
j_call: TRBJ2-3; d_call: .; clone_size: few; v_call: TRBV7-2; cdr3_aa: CASSLGLVETDTQYF; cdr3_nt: TGTGCCAGCAGCCTAGGGCTAGTTGAGACAGATACGCAGTATTTT
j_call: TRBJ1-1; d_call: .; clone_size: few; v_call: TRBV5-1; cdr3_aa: CASSYEGRVTEAFF; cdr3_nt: TGCGCCAGCAGCTACGAGGGGAGGGTCACTGAAGCTTTCTTT
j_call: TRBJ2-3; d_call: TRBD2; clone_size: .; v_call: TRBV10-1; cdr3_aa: CASSESGTTLYQTQYF; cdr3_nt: TGCGCCAGCAGTGAGTCGGGGACTACTCTCTATCAGACGCAGTATTTT
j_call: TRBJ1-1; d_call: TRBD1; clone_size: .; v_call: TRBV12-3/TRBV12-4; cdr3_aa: CASSLGTGQRAFF; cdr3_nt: TGTGCCAGCAGTTTAGGGACAGGCCAGAGAGCTTTCTTT
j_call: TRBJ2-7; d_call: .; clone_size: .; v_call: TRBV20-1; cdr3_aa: CSARHYSGDTYEQYF; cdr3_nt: TGCAGTGCTAGGCACTACAGCGGTGATACCTACGAGCAGTACTTC
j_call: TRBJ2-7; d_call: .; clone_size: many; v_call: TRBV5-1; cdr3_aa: CASSLEGRGYEQYF; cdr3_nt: TGTGCCAGCAGCTTAGAGGGCAGGGGCTACGAGCAGTACTTC
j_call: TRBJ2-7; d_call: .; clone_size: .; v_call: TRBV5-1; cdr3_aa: CASSVPGEQYF; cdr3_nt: TGCGCCAGCAGCGTTCCCGGCGAGCAGTACTTC
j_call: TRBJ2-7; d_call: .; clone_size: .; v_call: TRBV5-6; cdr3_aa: CASSLVRADQEQYF; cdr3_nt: TGTGCCAGCAGCTTGGTTCGGGCAGACCAGGAGCAGTACTTC
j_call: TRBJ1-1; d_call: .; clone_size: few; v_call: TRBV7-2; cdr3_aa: CASSLVWGTEAFF; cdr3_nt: TGTGCCAGCAGCTTAGTATGGGGAACTGAAGCTTTCTTT
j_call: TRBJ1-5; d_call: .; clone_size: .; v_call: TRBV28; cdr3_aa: CASIPGRSNQPQHF; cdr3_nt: TGTGCCAGCATTCCGGGACGTAGCAATCAGCCCCAGCATTTT
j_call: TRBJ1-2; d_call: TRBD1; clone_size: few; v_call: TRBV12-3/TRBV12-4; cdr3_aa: CASTQGGYGYTF; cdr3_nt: TGTGCCAGCACTCAGGGGGGCTATGGCTACACCTTC
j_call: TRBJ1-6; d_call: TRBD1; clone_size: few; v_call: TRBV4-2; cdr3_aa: CASSQTGGNSPLHF; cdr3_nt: TGTGCCAGCAGCCAGACAGGGGGAAATTCACCCCTCCACTTT
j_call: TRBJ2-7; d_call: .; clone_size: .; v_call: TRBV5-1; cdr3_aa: CASSLQGSRLGEQYF; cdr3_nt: TGCGCCAGCAGCTTACAGGGTAGTCGCCTGGGGGAGCAGTACTTC
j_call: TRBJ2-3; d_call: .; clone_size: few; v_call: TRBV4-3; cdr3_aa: CASSQRVSAADTQYF; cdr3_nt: TGCGCCAGCAGCCAAAGGGTTTCGGCCGCAGATACGCAGTATTTT
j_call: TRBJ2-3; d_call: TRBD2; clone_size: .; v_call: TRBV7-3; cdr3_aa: CASSRLAGGPGGTDTQYF; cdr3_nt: TGTGCCAGCAGCAGATTAGCGGGAGGGCCAGGAGGCACAGATACGCAGTATTTT
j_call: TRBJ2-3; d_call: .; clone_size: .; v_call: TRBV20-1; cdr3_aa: CSASRSPIREDTQYF; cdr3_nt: TGCAGTGCGAGTAGGTCCCCGATTCGAGAAGATACGCAGTATTTT
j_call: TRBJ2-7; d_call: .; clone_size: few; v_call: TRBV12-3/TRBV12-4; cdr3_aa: CASSPGTSLYEQYF; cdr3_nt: TGTGCCAGCAGTCCTGGGACATCTCTCTACGAGCAGTACTTC
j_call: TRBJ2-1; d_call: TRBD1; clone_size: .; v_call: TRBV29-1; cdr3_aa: CSTDRGLSREQFF; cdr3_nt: TGCAGCACCGACAGGGGGCTTTCGCGTGAGCAGTTCTTC
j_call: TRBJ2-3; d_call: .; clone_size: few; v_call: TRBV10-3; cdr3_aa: CAIKGSTDTDTQYF; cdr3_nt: TGTGCCATCAAGGGTTCGACAGACACAGATACGCAGTATTTT
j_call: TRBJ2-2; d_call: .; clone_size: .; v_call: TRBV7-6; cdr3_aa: CASSLARRDGDANTGELFF; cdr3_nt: TGTGCCAGCAGCTTAGCACGAAGGGACGGGGACGCGAACACCGGGGAGCTGTTTTTT
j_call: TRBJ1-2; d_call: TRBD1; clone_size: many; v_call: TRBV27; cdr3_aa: CASSMTGWGGYTF; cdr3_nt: TGTGCCAGCAGCATGACAGGGTGGGGTGGCTACACCTTC
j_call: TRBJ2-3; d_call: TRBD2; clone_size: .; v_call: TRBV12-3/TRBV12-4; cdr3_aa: CASSPGLAGIYTYTQYF; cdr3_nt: TGTGCCAGCAGTCCGGGACTAGCGGGGATATACACATATACGCAGTATTTT
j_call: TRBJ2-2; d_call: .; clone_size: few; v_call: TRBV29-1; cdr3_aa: CSVLGANTGELFF; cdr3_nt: TGCAGCGTTCTAGGGGCGAACACCGGGGAGCTGTTTTTT
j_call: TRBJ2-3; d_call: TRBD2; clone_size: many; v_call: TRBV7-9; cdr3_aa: CASSGRTSTDTQYF; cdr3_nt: TGTGCCAGCAGCGGCCGGACTAGTACAGATACGCAGTATTTT
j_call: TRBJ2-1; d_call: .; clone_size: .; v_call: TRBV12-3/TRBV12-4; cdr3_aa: CASTPSNRLNEQFF; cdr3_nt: TGTGCCAGCACACCCAGCAATCGTTTGAATGAGCAGTTCTTC
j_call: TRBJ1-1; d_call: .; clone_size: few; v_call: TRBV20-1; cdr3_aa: CSANPQGRVTEAFF; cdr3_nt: TGCAGTGCTAACCCTCAGGGGCGCGTTACTGAAGCTTTCTTT
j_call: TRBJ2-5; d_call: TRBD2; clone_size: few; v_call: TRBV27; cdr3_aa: CASSSLAGGLGETQYF; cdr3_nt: TGTGCCAGCAGTTCACTAGCGGGGGGGCTGGGAGAGACCCAGTACTTC
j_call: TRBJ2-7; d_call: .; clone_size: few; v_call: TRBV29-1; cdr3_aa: CSARDRRGYEQYF; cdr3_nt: TGCAGCGCCCGGGACCGCCGGGGGTACGAGCAGTACTTC
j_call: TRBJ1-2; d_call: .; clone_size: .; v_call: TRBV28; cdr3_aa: CASRSGSDDYGYTF; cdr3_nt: TGTGCCAGCAGGTCCGGGTCGGACGACTATGGCTACACCTTC
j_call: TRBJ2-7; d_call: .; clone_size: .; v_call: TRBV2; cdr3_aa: CASSKSGPLFRYEQYF; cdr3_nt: TGTGCCAGCAGTAAATCAGGTCCCCTATTCCGATACGAGCAGTACTTC
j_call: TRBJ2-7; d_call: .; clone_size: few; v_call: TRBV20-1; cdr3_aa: CSARAPGGWSGEQYF; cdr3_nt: TGCAGTGCTAGAGCTCCCGGCGGCTGGTCGGGGGAGCAGTACTTC
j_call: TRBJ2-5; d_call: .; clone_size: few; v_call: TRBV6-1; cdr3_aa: CASSPRTNTQETQYF; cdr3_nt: TGTGCCAGCAGTCCAAGGACGAACACCCAAGAGACCCAGTACTTC
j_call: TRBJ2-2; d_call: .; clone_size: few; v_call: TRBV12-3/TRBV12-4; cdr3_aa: CASSLSRNTGELFF; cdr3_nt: TGTGCCAGCAGTTTAAGTCGAAACACCGGGGAGCTGTTTTTT
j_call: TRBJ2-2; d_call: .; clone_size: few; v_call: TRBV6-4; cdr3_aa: CASRRDQNTGELFF; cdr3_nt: TGTGCCAGCAGGCGGGACCAAAACACCGGGGAGCTGTTTTTT
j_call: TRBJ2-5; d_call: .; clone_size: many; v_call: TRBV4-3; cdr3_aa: CASSQGTGTSAKTQYF; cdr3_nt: TGCGCCAGCAGCCAAGGAACAGGGACATCCGCCAAGACCCAGTACTTC
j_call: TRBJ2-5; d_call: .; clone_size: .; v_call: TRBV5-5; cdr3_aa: CASSLGWTQETQYF; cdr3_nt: TGTGCCAGCAGCTTGGGCTGGACCCAAGAGACCCAGTACTTC
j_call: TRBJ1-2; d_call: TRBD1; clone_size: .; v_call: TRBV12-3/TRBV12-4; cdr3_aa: CASSPDRGLYGYTF; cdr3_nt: TGTGCCAGCAGCCCAGACAGGGGTCTCTATGGCTACACCTTC
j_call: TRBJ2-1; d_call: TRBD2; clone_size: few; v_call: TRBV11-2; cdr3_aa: CASSSVAGGPHEQFF; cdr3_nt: TGTGCCAGCAGCTCGGTGGCGGGAGGGCCCCATGAGCAGTTCTTC